Listed below are T cell receptor beta chains from one sample, sequenced in a study of early T cells in non-severe SARS-CoV-2 infection. Each CDR3 protein is one row after TCRdb ran MiXCR on the 5' RACE reads. This sample yields about 80,000 distinct CDR3 sequences, of which 9% to 13% are seen a single time; roughly 2.6% belongs to the top ten. Sequenced: whole blood. These receptors were taken from an adult who was a healthcare worker with PCR-confirmed SARS-CoV-2 infection or an uninfected control (not recorded which). Both conserved end residues are part of each CDR3. A D gene is named only where the DNA matches it firmly. Part of the rows lack a size; the others show once, few, many or a class for expanded clones.

V	size	D	length	J	DNA	CDR3
TRBV19	many	TRBD2	17	TRBJ2-3	TGTGCCAGTAGTCCGAGACTAGCGGGAGGCTCACAGCGTACGCAGTATTTT	CASSPRLAGGSQRTQYF
TRBV11-2	many	TRBD2	15	TRBJ2-5	TGTGCCAGCAGACCGGGACTAGCGGGACAAGAGACCCAGTACTTC	CASRPGLAGQETQYF
TRBV12-3/TRBV12-4	many	NA	15	TRBJ1-5	TGTGCCAGCAGTTGGTCCCCGTCGGGCAATCAGCCCCAGCATTTT	CASSWSPSGNQPQHF
TRBV7-2	NA	TRBD2	15	TRBJ2-2	TGTGCCAGCAGCCACATGACTAGCGGCTTGGGGGAGCTGTTTTTT	CASSHMTSGLGELFF
TRBV28	few	NA	16	TRBJ2-2	TGTGCCAGCAGTTTATGGGTAGGGGGGTACACCGGGGAGCTGTTTTTT	CASSLWVGGYTGELFF
TRBV11-2	few	NA	12	TRBJ2-1	TGTGCCAGCAGCTTAGGCGGAGGTGAGCAGTTCTTC	CASSLGGGEQFF
TRBV5-1	NA	NA	15	TRBJ1-1	TGCGCCAGCAGCCTCCCTTTCTTCGGGAACACTGAAGCTTTCTTT	CASSLPFFGNTEAFF
TRBV20-1	NA	TRBD2	15	TRBJ2-2	TGCAGTGCTACACTAGCGGGGATGAACACCGGGGAGCTGTTTTTT	CSATLAGMNTGELFF
TRBV18	many	TRBD1	15	TRBJ1-3	TGTGCCAGCTCACCCGACAGGGGAGCTGGAAACACCATATATTTT	CASSPDRGAGNTIYF
TRBV6-5	NA	NA	14	TRBJ1-5	TGTGCCAGCAGGCCCCGTAGGGACAATCAGCCCCAGCATTTT	CASRPRRDNQPQHF
TRBV7-2	many	NA	16	TRBJ2-1	TGTGCCAGCACCCTTCCAAGAGGAGCTTCCCAGAATGAGCAGTTCTTC	CASTLPRGASQNEQFF
TRBV5-6	NA	NA	14	TRBJ2-7	TGTGCCAGCAGCCTGGGCCCCTACCCCTACGAGCAGTACTTC	CASSLGPYPYEQYF
TRBV12-3/TRBV12-4	NA	TRBD1	15	TRBJ1-2	TGTGCCAGCAGGCGGACAGGGGACTCCGCTGATGGCTACACCTTC	CASRRTGDSADGYTF
TRBV20-1	few	TRBD1	15	TRBJ2-7	TGCAGTGCTCCAAGGAGGGACAGGGGGCGGTACGAGCAGTACTTC	CSAPRRDRGRYEQYF
TRBV7-3	few	NA	14	TRBJ2-2	TGTGCCAGCAGCCAATTCACTGACACCGGGGAGCTGTTTTTT	CASSQFTDTGELFF
TRBV7-8	many	TRBD2	16	TRBJ2-3	TGTGCCAGCAGCTCAAGACTAGCGGGGACCACAGATACGCAGTATTTT	CASSSRLAGTTDTQYF
TRBV21-1	few	NA	12	TRBJ1-2	TGTGCCAGCAGCTCCTATAACGATGGCTACACCTTC	CASSSYNDGYTF
TRBV6-5	many	TRBD1	16	TRBJ1-2	TGTGCCAGCATGCCCCTGGGGACAGGTTTGAACTATGGCTACACCTTC	CASMPLGTGLNYGYTF
TRBV30	NA	NA	13	TRBJ1-5	TGTGCCTGGAGTAGTAAAGGGGATCAGCCCCAGCATTTT	CAWSSKGDQPQHF
TRBV29-1	many	NA	14	TRBJ1-2	TGCAGCGTTGAGGAAGGCAGGGGTAACTATGGCTACACCTTC	CSVEEGRGNYGYTF
TRBV11-2	NA	TRBD1	13	TRBJ1-2	TGTGCCAGCAGCCTGGACAGGAAAAATGGCTACACCTTC	CASSLDRKNGYTF
TRBV10-3	few	NA	15	TRBJ1-2	TGTGCCATCAGTGACCAACAGGGATTTAACTATGGCTACACCTTC	CAISDQQGFNYGYTF
TRBV19	few	NA	16	TRBJ2-1	TGTGCCAGTAGTATTAATGGGAGGACAGGAAACAATGAGCAGTTCTTC	CASSINGRTGNNEQFF
TRBV7-3	many	NA	13	TRBJ2-3	TGTGCCAGCAGCCTCCGTGGGGCAGATACGCAGTATTTT	CASSLRGADTQYF
TRBV15	NA	TRBD2	16	TRBJ2-1	TGTGCCACCAGCAGAGATCGAGCGGGAGACCACAATGAGCAGTTCTTC	CATSRDRAGDHNEQFF
TRBV28	few	TRBD2	18	TRBJ2-7	TGTGCCAGCAGTTTCTACCCCTTAGCGGGGGGAATCCCCCACGAGCAGTACTTC	CASSFYPLAGGIPHEQYF
TRBV6-5	many	NA	18	TRBJ2-6	TGTGCCAGCAGTTACACCGGACACGAGAGCTCTGGGGCCAACGTCCTGACTTTC	CASSYTGHESSGANVLTF
TRBV20-1	few	TRBD1	15	TRBJ1-1	TGCAGTGCTTACAGGGGTCGCGGAATGAACACTGAAGCTTTCTTT	CSAYRGRGMNTEAFF
TRBV27	few	NA	16	TRBJ1-2	TGTGCCAGCAGTTTAATGCAGGGTAAAATAAGCTATGGCTACACCTTC	CASSLMQGKISYGYTF
TRBV19	NA	NA	14	TRBJ1-2	TGTGCCAGTAGTATAGAACACAACCTCTATGGCTACACCTTC	CASSIEHNLYGYTF
TRBV24-1	NA	TRBD2	15	TRBJ2-1	TGTGCCACCAGTGAACCCGGGACTAGGGCCAATGAGCAGTTCTTC	CATSEPGTRANEQFF
TRBV24-1	NA	NA	15	TRBJ2-1	TGTGCCACCAGTGACCCGGACAGCTCCTACAATGAGCAGTTCTTC	CATSDPDSSYNEQFF
TRBV5-1	few	NA	14	TRBJ2-5	TGCGCCAGCAGCCCGGAAAGAGGCCAAGAGACCCAGTACTTC	CASSPERGQETQYF
TRBV12-3/TRBV12-4	NA	NA	13	TRBJ2-7	TGTGCCAGCAGAAAGGCCCAAGTCCACGAGCAGTACTTC	CASRKAQVHEQYF
TRBV6-7	many	TRBD1	17	TRBJ2-7	TGTGCCAGCATTGCCCTGCTTGGACAGGACCTCACCTACGAGCAGTACTTC	CASIALLGQDLTYEQYF
TRBV7-8	NA	TRBD1	16	TRBJ2-5	TGTGCCAGCAGCTTAGTGGGGACAGGGCCTCAAGAGACCCAGTACTTC	CASSLVGTGPQETQYF
TRBV7-3	few	NA	15	TRBJ1-6	TGTGCCAGCAGCCGGACCGGGGCCTATAATTCACCCCTCCACTTT	CASSRTGAYNSPLHF
TRBV3-1	many	NA	12	TRBJ2-7	TGTGCCAGCAGCCAAGTCTCCCACGAGCAGTACTTC	CASSQVSHEQYF
TRBV12-3/TRBV12-4	once	NA	14	TRBJ1-2	TGTGCCAGCAGTTTAGCTCCACCTCTCTTTGGCTACACCTTC	CASSLAPPLFGYTF
TRBV5-1	NA	NA	14	TRBJ2-5	TGCGCCAGCAGCTTGGGGGGGCTGTTGGAGACCCAGTACTTC	CASSLGGLLETQYF
TRBV5-1	NA	NA	13	TRBJ2-5	TGCGCCAGCAGCCCAAATATTGACTACAACCGGTACTTC	CASSPNIDYNRYF
TRBV28	NA	TRBD1	14	TRBJ1-2	TGTGCCAGCAGTTTATTGCAGGGGGCGAGAGGCTACACCTTC	CASSLLQGARGYTF
TRBV9	NA	NA	15	TRBJ1-2	TGTGCCAGCAGCGTAACCCCCGACGGCAACTATGGCTACACCTTC	CASSVTPDGNYGYTF
TRBV7-2	NA	NA	14	TRBJ1-1	TGTGCCAGCAGCTCTAGGCTGGTTAACACTGAAGCTTTCTTT	CASSSRLVNTEAFF
TRBV6-2/TRBV6-3	NA	TRBD1	15	TRBJ1-5	TGTGCCACCAGTCATCTACCTACAGGGGATCAGCCCCAGCATTTT	CATSHLPTGDQPQHF
TRBV25-1	NA	NA	15	TRBJ1-2	TGTGCCAGCAGTTACCCCCTGGGGGGAAACTATGGCTACACCTTC	CASSYPLGGNYGYTF